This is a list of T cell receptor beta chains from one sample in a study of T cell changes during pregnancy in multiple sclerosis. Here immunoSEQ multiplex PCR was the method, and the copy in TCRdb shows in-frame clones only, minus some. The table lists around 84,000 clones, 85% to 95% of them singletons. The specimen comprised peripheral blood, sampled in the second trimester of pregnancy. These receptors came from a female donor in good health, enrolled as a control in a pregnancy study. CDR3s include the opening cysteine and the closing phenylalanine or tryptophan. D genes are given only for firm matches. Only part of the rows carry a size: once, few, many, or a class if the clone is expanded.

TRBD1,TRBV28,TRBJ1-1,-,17,TGTGCCAGCAGCCTTACCCCGGGGACAGGGGGGAACACTGAAGCTTTCTTT,CASSLTPGTGGNTEAFF
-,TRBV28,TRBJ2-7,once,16,TGTGCCAGCAGTTTAGTGTCGAGACAACCTACCTACGAGCAGTACTTC,CASSLVSRQPTYEQYF
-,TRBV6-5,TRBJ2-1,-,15,TGTGCCAGCAGCCACCCCGGCGAACTTAAATCCAGGGAGTTCTTC,CASSHPGELKSREFF
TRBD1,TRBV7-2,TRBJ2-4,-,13,TGTGCCAGCGCTGGACAGGGGAAAAACATTCAGTACTTC,CASAGQGKNIQYF
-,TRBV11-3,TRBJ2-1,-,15,TGTGCCAGCAGCTCTGACGACCGGACTCGGGGTGAGCAGTTCTTC,CASSSDDRTRGEQFF
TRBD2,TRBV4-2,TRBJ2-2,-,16,TGTGCCAGCAGCCAAGGGGCGGGAGCTAACACCGGGGAGCTGTTTTTT,CASSQGAGANTGELFF
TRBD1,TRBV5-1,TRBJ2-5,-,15,TGCGCCAGCAGCCCCAGGGGGAGTCCCCAAGAGACCCAGTACTTC,CASSPRGSPQETQYF
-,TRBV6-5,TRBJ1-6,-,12,TGTGCCAGCAGTTATACAGGATCACCCCTCCACTTT,CASSYTGSPLHF
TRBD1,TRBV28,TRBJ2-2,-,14,TGTGCCAGCATCCCGGGACAGGGTACCGGGGAGCTGTTTTTT,CASIPGQGTGELFF
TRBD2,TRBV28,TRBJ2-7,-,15,TGTGCCAGCAGTTTACTTCTAGCGGGAGCTGGGGAGCAGTACTTC,CASSLLLAGAGEQYF
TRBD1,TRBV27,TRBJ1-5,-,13,TGTGCCAGCAGTTTCGGAGGGGGCCAGCCCCAGCATTTT,CASSFGGGQPQHF
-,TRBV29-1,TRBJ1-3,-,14,TGCAGCGTTGAAGAGGTAGCCTCGTCGGACACCATATATTTT,CSVEEVASSDTIYF
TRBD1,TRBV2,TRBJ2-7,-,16,TGTGCCAGCAGCCACCAACGGGACAGGGGTTCCTACGAGCAGTACTTC,CASSHQRDRGSYEQYF
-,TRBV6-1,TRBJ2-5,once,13,TGTGCCACCGAACGGGGGGCGAGAGAGACCCAGTACTTC,CATERGARETQYF
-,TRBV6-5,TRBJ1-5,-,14,TGTGCCAGCAGTTCAGGACAGTACAATCAGCCCCAGCATTTT,CASSSGQYNQPQHF
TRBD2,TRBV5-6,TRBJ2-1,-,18,TGTGCCAGCAGCTTGAGGGCGGGAGGCCTAGTTCCCTACAATGAGCAGTTCTTC,CASSLRAGGLVPYNEQFF
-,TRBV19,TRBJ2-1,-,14,TGTGCCAGTAGTATGGCGGGGTTCGACAATGAGCAGTTCTTC,CASSMAGFDNEQFF
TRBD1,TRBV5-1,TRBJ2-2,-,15,TGCGCCAGCAGCAGCCGGACAGGGAACACCGGGGAGCTGTTTTTT,CASSSRTGNTGELFF
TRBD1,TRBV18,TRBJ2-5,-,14,TGTGCCAGCTCATGGACAGGAATACAAGAGACCCAGTACTTC,CASSWTGIQETQYF
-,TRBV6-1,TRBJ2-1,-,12,TGTGCCAGCAGTGAGTCAGGCTATGAGCAGTTCTTC,CASSESGYEQFF
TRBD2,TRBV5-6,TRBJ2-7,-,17,TGTGCCAGCAGCCACGAGCCGGGGGGGGGTTCCTCCTACGAGCAGTACTTC,CASSHEPGGGSSYEQYF
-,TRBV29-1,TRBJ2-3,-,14,TGCAGCGGAATGCGGGCAGTCAGCACAGATACGCAGTATTTT,CSGMRAVSTDTQYF
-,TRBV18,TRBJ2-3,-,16,TGTGCCAGCTCACCTGCGGGACGGTCTAGCACAGATACGCAGTATTTT,CASSPAGRSSTDTQYF
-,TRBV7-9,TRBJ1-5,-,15,TGTGCCAGCAGCCCGAATCAGGGAGGTCGTCAGCCCCAGCATTTT,CASSPNQGGRQPQHF
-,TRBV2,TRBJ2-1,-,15,TGTGCCAGCAGTGATCGAGGGAGCTCCTACAATGAGCAGTTCTTC,CASSDRGSSYNEQFF
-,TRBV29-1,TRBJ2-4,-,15,TGCAGCGCCCTAGACAGAAGCTTAGCCAAAAACATTCAGTACTTC,CSALDRSLAKNIQYF
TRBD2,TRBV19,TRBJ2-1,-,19,TGTGCCAGTAGTGCGCGAACTAGCGGAGGGATCAAGGAGTACAATGAGCAGTTCTTC,CASSARTSGGIKEYNEQFF
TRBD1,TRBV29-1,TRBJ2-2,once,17,TGCAGCGTGGCCGGGACAGGAGGTTTCGGGCAACCCGGGGAGCTGTTTTTT,CSVAGTGGFGQPGELFF
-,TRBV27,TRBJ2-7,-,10,TGTGCCAGTGGACAACACGAGCAGTACTTC,CASGQHEQYF
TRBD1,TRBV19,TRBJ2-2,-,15,TGTGCCAGTACCCGGGACAGGGTAGCCACCGGGGAGCTGTTTTTT,CASTRDRVATGELFF
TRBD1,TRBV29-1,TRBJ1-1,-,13,TGCAGCGTTGAAGGCAGGGGGTTTGAAAGGGCTTTCTTT,CSVEGRGFERAFF
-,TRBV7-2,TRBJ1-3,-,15,TGTGCCAGCAGCTTAGGGTTCGGGGGTACCAACACCATATATTTT,CASSLGFGGTNTIYF
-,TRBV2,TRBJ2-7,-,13,TGTGCCAGCTTGGAGGTTCGGGGATACGAGCAGTACTTC,CASLEVRGYEQYF
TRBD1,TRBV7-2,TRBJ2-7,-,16,TGTGCCAGCAGCTTCCCTCCGGGACAGGGGGCCTGGGAGCAGTACTTC,CASSFPPGQGAWEQYF
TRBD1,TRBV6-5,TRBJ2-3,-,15,TGTGCCAGCAGGAGCCGGGACAGGGTGAGAGATACGCAGTATTTT,CASRSRDRVRDTQYF
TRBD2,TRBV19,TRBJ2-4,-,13,TGTGCCAGTAGAAAGGAGGGGAGGGACATTCAGTACTTC,CASRKEGRDIQYF
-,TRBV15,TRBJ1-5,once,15,TGTGCCACCAGCGGCGGCACGCTAATCAATCAGCCCCAGCATTTT,CATSGGTLINQPQHF
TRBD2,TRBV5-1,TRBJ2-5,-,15,TGCGCCAGCAGCTTGCTAAGCGGGGCAAGGGAGACCCAGTACTTC,CASSLLSGARETQYF
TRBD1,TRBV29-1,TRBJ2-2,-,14,TGCAGCGCCCGGACAGGGGCTAACACCGGGGAGCTGTTTTTT,CSARTGANTGELFF
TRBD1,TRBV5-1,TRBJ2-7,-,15,TGCGCCAGCAGCTTGGCGGGGACAGGGGTAAGGGAGCAGTACTTC,CASSLAGTGVREQYF
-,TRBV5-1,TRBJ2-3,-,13,TGCGCCAGCAGCCCCGAGGGGGGGAGGACGCAGTATTTT,CASSPEGGRTQYF
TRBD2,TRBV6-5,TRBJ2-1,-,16,TGTGCCAGCAGTTACTTAGGGACTAGCGGGAGCTATGAGCAGTTCTTC,CASSYLGTSGSYEQFF
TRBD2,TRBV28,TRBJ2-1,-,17,TGTGCCAGCAATACCCGGGTCGGGGGGGCGCGTATCGATGAGCAGTTCTTC,CASNTRVGGARIDEQFF
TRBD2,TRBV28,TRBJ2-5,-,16,TGTGCCAGCAGTCCCTTGGAAGCGGGGTACCAAGAGACCCAGTACTTC,CASSPLEAGYQETQYF
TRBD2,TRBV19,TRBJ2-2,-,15,TGTGCCAGTAAGGAGCTAGCGGGAGAATCCGGGGAGCTGTTTTTT,CASKELAGESGELFF
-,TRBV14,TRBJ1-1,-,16,TGTGCCAGCAGCCAAGACTACCGACAGGAGAACACTGAAGCTTTCTTT,CASSQDYRQENTEAFF
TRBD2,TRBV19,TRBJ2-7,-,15,TGTGCCAGTAGTATGTCTAGCGGGAGGAGCGACGAGCAGTACTTC,CASSMSSGRSDEQYF
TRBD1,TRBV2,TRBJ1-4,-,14,TGTGCCAGCAGGGGGACAGGGAGGTCTGAAAAACTGTTTTTT,CASRGTGRSEKLFF
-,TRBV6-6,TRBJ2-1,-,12,TGTGCCAGCAGTTACCCCCAATCTGAGCAGTTCTTC,CASSYPQSEQFF
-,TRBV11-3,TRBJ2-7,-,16,TGTGCCAGCAGCCCGGGTGGGAGCTTTAGTCCCTACGAGCAGTACTTC,CASSPGGSFSPYEQYF
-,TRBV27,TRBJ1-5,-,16,TGTGCCAGCAGTTTTTCTTCAGGGGATCTCAATCAGCCCCAGCATTTT,CASSFSSGDLNQPQHF
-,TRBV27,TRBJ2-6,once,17,TGTGCCAGCACCTCAAGTACAGAGACCTCTGGGGCCAACGTCCTGACTTTC,CASTSSTETSGANVLTF
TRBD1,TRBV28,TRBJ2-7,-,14,TGTGCCAGCAGTTCAGGGGGCAAAACCTACGAGCAGTACTTC,CASSSGGKTYEQYF
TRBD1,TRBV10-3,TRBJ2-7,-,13,TGTGCCATCAGCACGGGACAGCTCTACGAGCAGTACTTC,CAISTGQLYEQYF